The present entry profiles one T cell receptor beta chain with its context. Its antigen remains unidentified. Treatment specified: about 20 received Ad26.COV2.S at low or high dose, single or two shots; several received placebo; per-sample allocation not given. Collection of samples fell on day 63 after the first vaccine or placebo injection. Boston hosted the donor, who was an adult aged 18-55 years. This specimen belongs to a study of Ad26.COV2.S vaccination and SARS-CoV-2 variants. Study-wide results and limits: The authors reported substantial breadth in spike-specific CD8+ and CD4+ T cell responses after vaccination.

From germline, CDR1 is SGHDN and CDR2 FVKESK. Trimming left V 3 bases short and J 2 bases short, with 4 bases between. This CDR3 comprises 12 residues. Generated by immunoSEQ multiplex PCR, the TCRdb table keeps only in-frame clones and is missing some. The sample consists of approximately 350,000 clones, roughly 84% of them appearing once. Sequencing was performed on peripheral blood, taken in a trial of Ad26.COV2.S vaccine versus placebo. This sequence joins TRBV14 and TRBJ1-1, with no clear D. This receptor was obtained from a person aged 18-65 years who received the Ad26.COV2.S COVID-19 vaccine or a placebo. The DNA for the CDR3 is TGTGCCAGCAGCCAGGGAAACACTGAAGCTTTCTTT. Translating gives CASSQGNTEAFF.